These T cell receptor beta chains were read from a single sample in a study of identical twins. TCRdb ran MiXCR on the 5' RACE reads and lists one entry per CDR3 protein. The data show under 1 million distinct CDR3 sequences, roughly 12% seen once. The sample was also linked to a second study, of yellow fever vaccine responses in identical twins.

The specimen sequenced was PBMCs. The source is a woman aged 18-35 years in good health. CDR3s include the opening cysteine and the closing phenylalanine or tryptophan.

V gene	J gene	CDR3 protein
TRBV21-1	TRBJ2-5	CASSKTGQRETQYF
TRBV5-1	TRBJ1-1	CASSNRELNTEAFF
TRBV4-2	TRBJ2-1	CASSSNHQITPNEQFF
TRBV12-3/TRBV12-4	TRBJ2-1	CASSERGWGVREQFF
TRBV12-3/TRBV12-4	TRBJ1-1	CASSSGTTNTEAFF
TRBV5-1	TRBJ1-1	CASSPDRFGMNTEAFF
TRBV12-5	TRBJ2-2	CASGLELAANTGELFF
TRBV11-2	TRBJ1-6	CASSLDRVGNSPLHF
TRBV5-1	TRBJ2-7	CASSPPGQNGYEQYF
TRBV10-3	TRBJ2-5	CASAGLAGPQETQYF
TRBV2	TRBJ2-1	CASSPDRIDNEQFF
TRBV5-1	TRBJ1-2	CASSPTERFYGYTF
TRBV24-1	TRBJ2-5	CATSDPGLPQETQYF
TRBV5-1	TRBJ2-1	CASSPRDTDEQFF
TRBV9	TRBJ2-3	CASSPSQGVADTQYF
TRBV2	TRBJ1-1	CASIGDSANTEAFF
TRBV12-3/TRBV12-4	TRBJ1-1	CASSRGQRRDTEAFF